A single sample gave rise to the 8 T cell receptor beta chains below, sequenced in a study of human T cells and chemical hapten exposure. Time point given: healthy volunteer bleed at 2 weeks. Before extraction, the whole blood was not fractionated, and total RNA was taken from it. Via MiXCR, TCRdb re-called the RACE reads, giving one row per CDR3 protein. The sample has roughly 100,000 distinct CDR3 sequences, over 8% seen once. The sample taken for sequencing was whole blood. These receptors were obtained from a female donor in good health. Some clones in this sample may be carry-over from other donors' samples.

This clonotype was counted many times. The chain joins TRBV6-2 or TRBV6-3 to TRBJ2-1, with 9 nucleotides matching TRBD2. The CDR3 is 16 residues long. The V gene's germline CDR1 is MNHEY and CDR2 SVGEGT. With 8 bases clipped from V and 5 bases from J, the junction kept 13 bases outside the gene matches. CDR3 residues: CASPLAGPPTNNEQFF. For the CDR3, the DNA is TGTGCCAGCCCGCTAGCGGGACCACCTACTAACAATGAGCAGTTCTTC.

This clonotype was seen ten or more times. The chain combines TRBV29-1 with TRBJ1-2; the D gene is possibly TRBD1 (5 bases). The germline V gene has CDR1 SQVTM and CDR2 ANQGSEA. This CDR3 has 11 residues. V shed 7 bases and J shed 4 bases, with 10 bases lying between them. In nucleotides, the CDR3 is TGCAGCGCAAAAGGGGCCTATGGCTACACCTTC. It codes for CSAKGAYGYTF.

The V call is TRBV13, the J call TRBJ2-3; D is unresolved. This CDR3 is built from 14 residues. V dropped 8 bases and J dropped 0 bases, with 12 bases sitting between them. In germline, CDR1 is PRHDT, CDR2 FYEKMQ (reference sequence). The CDR3 loop reads CASSPWGSTDTQYF. CDR3 nucleotides: TGTGCCAGCTCCCCCTGGGGAAGCACAGATACGCAGTATTTT. The full variable domain, rest sourced from reference TRBV13 and TRBJ2-3, is AAGVIQSPRHLIKEKRETATLKCYPIPRHDTVYWYQQGPGQDPQFLISFYEKMQSDKGSIPDRFSAQQFSDYHSELNMSSLELGDSALYFCASSPWGSTDTQYFGPGTRLTVL.

This chain connects TRBV5-1 to TRBJ2-3, with TRBD1 matching over 9 bases. Trimming at V came to 9 bases and at J to 3 bases, leaving 5 bases not matched to a gene. Germline V gene sequence: CDR1 SGHRS, CDR2 YFSETQ. This CDR3 has 13 residues. The CDR3 region is CATRDRETDTQYF. The CDR3 DNA reads TGCGCCACTCGGGACAGGGAAACAGATACGCAGTATTTT.

This chain uses TRBV30 with TRBJ1-6, with D possibly TRBD1 on 5 matching bases. This CDR3 is 13 amino acids long. Trimming pared 0 bases from V and 13 bases from J, leaving 13 bases between. Germline V lookup: CDR1 GTSNPN, CDR2 SVGIG (reference sequence). CDR3 coding DNA: TGTGCCTGGAGTGTACAGGAAAGTCTTCCCCTCCACTTT. Encoded protein: CAWSVQESLPLHF.

The sample holds a few counts of this clonotype. The chain couples TRBV5-5 to TRBJ1-4; no firm D call. V lost 1 base and J lost 3, with 7 bases in between. Germline lookup yields CDR1 SGHKS and CDR2 YYEKEE (reference sequence). The CDR3 consists of 14 residues. The CDR3 here is CASSLLWPNEKLFF. In DNA, the CDR3 is TGTGCCAGCAGCTTGCTCTGGCCTAATGAAAAACTGTTTTTT.

This clonotype was recorded at least ten times. The chain recombines TRBV4-1 with TRBJ2-5; possible D gene TRBD1, 5 bases. Trimming took 4 bases from V and 1 from J, leaving 13 bases between them. Germline V gene sequence: CDR1 MGHRA, CDR2 YSYEKL. The CDR3 runs 15 residues. As DNA, the CDR3 is TGCGCCAGCAGCCCGAGAAGGGGCGCCCAAGAGACCCAGTACTTC. Translated, it gives CASSPRRGAQETQYF.

This clonotype has a count of ten or more. The genes are TRBV28 and TRBJ2-6, with 9 positions matching TRBD1. The CDR3 totals 17 residues. Per the germline V gene, CDR1 is MDHEN and CDR2 is SYDVKM. V was pared by 5 bases and J by 3 bases, with 8 bases of the junction left unmatched. The CDR3 DNA reads TGTGCCAGCAGTCCCACCGGGACAGGGTTTGGGGCCAACGTCCTGACTTTC. It yields the protein CASSPTGTGFGANVLTF.